This section outlines one T cell receptor (beta chain) sequence together with its context. Its antigen is currently not known. Base qualities were left out, and no much larger clone turns up one base away. These data originate in a study of blood T cells in healthy people across ages (dated by TCRdb to 2014 to 2015). Regarding the study in general: In model experiments, template switching captured roughly one uniquely barcoded TCR beta cDNA molecule for every two T cells. Age-related changes in TCR beta repertoire diversity were measured in the study by deep sequencing normalized with unique cDNA molecular identifiers. The donors were divided into four age groups: young (average approximately 17 years), middle-aged (around 41), aged (about 56) and long-lived (82). To avoid experimental bias, donors of different ages were distributed randomly across sequencing lanes. The study analyzed two additional independent replicas of 1 million unique cDNA reads from the same blood draw for two donors, one aged 18 to 30 and one aged 80 or older.

Libraries were made using 5' RACE. TCRdb shows the sequencer as Illumina HiSeq 2500. A second PCR of about 7 to 12 cycles was performed with a sample-barcoded 5' primer and a J-beta primer mix. A template-switch 5' adaptor carrying 12 random nucleotides introduced a unique molecular identifier onto each TCR beta cDNA molecule. Each sample yielded at least 2.5 million CDR3-containing paired-end reads. The Mint cDNA synthesis kit, primed by a TRBC-specific oligonucleotide, was used to synthesize first-strand cDNA from all RNA. After uracil-DNA glycosylase treatment, a first 18-cycle PCR used universal primers M1SS and BC2_uni_R on all cDNA. In the authors' own workflow: Each sample was normalized by randomly selecting 1 million high-quality reads, each carrying a distinct molecular identifier. Reads with shared molecular identifiers were discarded instead of being binned into consensus sequences. MiTCR, run with a Q25 quality threshold and the strictest error-elimination algorithm, handled CDR3 identification, clonotype clustering and error correction. A nonparametric unseen species model using Euler transformation provided a lower-bound estimate of total TCR beta diversity. TCRdb's own reprocessing of the public reads used fastp at Q25 and MiXCR and kept productive beta chains. Each entry is one CDR3 protein sequence, shown with its most common DNA and genes. The V and J calls were not made by the authors but by TCRdb's processing. For this sample there are about 650,000 distinct CDR3 sequences; about 30% appear just once. The ten biggest clones cover less than 20% of the sample.

The V end gives up 3 bases and the J end 2 bases, leaving 6 bases in the junction not matched to a gene. Reading from cysteine to phenylalanine, the CDR3 counts 16 amino acids. The CDR3 DNA has 48 bases and is translated from base 1. The germline V gene yields SGHRS for CDR1 and YFSETQ for CDR2. Overall results and qualifications from the work: As age increased, observed TCR beta diversity per million T cells dropped in a roughly linear way, and a significant reduction was already evident by age roughly 36. Conclusive comparison of naive and antigen-experienced compartments was prevented by the profiling of bulk unsorted PBMCs. The percentage of naive T cells measured by flow cytometry correlated strongly with observed TCR beta diversity. The long-lived group showed more naive CD4+ T cells, fewer expanded clones and increased TCR diversity than the aged group, suggesting age selection. Estimates of total diversity based on one million sequenced T cells were considered lower bounds and underestimates. Because donor CMV infection status was unknown, age-related changes in expanded clonotypes were potentially confounded.

The donors were roughly 39 Caucasian individuals from Russia, aged roughly 6 to 90 years, who were systemically healthy. Approximately 11 milliliters of peripheral blood were drawn from each donor into EDTA-treated Vacutainer tubes. PBMCs were isolated by Ficoll-Paque density-gradient centrifugation, with at least 7 million obtained per sample. Total RNA, at least 5 micrograms per sample, was extracted from PBMCs with Trizol reagent. For every donor, an aliquot of PBMCs went through flow cytometry to measure the percentages of naive CD45RAhigh/CD27high T cells. The sequenced sample was blood. The chain is assembled from TRBV5-1 and TRBJ2-7, with 12 bases in between that match TRBD2. The receptor was isolated from a woman of 80 years or more in good health. Donor details come from another sample of the same person, matched by shared clones. The nucleotide sequence reads TGCGCCAGCAGCTGGACTAGCGGGATCACTGCCTACGAGCAGTACTTC. This codes for CASSWTSGITAYEQYF.